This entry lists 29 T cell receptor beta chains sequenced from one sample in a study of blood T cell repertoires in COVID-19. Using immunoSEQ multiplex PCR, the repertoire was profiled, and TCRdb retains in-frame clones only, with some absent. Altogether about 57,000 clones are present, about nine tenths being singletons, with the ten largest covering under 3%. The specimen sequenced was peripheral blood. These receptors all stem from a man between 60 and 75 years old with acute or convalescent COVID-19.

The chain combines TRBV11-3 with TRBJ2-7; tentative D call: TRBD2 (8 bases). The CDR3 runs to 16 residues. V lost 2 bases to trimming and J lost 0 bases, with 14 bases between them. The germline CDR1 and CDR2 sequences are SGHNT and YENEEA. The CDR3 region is CASSLNSGDSSYEQYF. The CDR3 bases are TGTGCCAGCAGCTTAAATAGCGGGGACAGCTCCTACGAGCAGTACTTC.

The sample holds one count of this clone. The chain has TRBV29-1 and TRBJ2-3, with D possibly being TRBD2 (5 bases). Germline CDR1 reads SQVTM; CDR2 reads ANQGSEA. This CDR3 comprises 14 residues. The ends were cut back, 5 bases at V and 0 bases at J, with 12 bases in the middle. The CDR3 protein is CSVLRGTSTDTQYF. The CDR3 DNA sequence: TGCAGCGTTCTACGGGGAACTAGCACAGATACGCAGTATTTT.

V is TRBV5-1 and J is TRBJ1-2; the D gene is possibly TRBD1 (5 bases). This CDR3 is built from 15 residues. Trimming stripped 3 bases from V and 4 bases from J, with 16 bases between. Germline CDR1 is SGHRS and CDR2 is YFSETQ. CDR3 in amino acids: CASSSGRGTGYGYTF. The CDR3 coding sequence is TGCGCCAGCAGCTCGGGGAGGGGAACGGGCTATGGCTACACCTTC.

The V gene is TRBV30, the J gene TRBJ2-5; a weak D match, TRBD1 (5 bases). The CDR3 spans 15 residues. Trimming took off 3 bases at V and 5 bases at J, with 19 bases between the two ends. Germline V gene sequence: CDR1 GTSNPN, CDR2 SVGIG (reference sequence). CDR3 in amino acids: CAWSLQALQAETQYF. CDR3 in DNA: TGTGCCTGGAGCCTACAGGCCCTTCAAGCGGAGACCCAGTACTTC. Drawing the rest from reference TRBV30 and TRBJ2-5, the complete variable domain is SQTIHQWPATLVQPVGSPLSLECTVEGTSNPNLYWYRQAAGRGLQLLFYSVGIGQISSEVPQNLSASRPQDRQFILSSKKLLLSDSGFYLCAWSLQALQAETQYFGPGTRLLVL.

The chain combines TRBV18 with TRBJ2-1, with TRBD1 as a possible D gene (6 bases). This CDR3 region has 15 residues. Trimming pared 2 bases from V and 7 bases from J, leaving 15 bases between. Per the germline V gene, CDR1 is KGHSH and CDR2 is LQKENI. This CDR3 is CASSPSTTQGNEQFF. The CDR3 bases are TGTGCCAGCTCACCATCGACTACACAGGGAAATGAGCAGTTCTTC.

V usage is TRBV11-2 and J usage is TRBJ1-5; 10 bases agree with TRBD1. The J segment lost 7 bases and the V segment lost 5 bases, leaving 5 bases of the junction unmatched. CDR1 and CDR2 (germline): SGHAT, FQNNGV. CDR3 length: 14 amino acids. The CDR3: CASSRGTGAQPQHF. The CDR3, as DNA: TGTGCCAGCAGCCGAGGGACAGGGGCCCAGCCCCAGCATTTT.

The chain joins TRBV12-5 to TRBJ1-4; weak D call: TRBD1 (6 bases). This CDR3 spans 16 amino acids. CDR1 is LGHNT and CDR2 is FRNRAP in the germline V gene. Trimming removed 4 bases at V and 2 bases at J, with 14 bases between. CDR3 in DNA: TGTGCTAGTGGTTCCCCGGGGGGGCGGACTAATGAAAAACTGTTTTTT. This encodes CASGSPGGRTNEKLFF.

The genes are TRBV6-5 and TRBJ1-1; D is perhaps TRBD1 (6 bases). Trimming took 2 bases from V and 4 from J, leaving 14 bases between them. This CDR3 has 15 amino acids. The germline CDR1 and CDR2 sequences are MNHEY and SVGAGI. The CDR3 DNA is TGTGCCAGCAGTTACAATGTCCAGGGGTCCACTGAAGCTTTCTTT. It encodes CASSYNVQGSTEAFF.

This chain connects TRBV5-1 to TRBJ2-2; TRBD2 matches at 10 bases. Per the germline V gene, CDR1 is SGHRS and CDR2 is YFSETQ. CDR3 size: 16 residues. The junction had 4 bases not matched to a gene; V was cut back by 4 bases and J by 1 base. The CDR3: CASSRSGRGNTGELFF. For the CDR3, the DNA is TGCGCCAGCAGCCGCAGCGGGAGGGGGAACACCGGGGAGCTGTTTTTT. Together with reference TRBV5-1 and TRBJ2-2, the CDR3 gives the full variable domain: KAGVTQTPRYLIKTRGQQVTLSCSPISGHRSVSWYQQTPGQGLQFLFEYFSETQRNKGNFPGRFSGRQFSNSRSEMNVSTLELGDSALYLCASSRSGRGNTGELFFGEGSRLTVL.

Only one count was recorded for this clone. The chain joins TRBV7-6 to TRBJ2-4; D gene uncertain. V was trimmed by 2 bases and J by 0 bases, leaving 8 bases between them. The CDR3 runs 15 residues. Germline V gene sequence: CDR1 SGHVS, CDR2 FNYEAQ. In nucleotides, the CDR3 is TGTGCCAGCAGCTTAAACAGCCCAGCCAAAAACATTCAGTACTTC. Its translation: CASSLNSPAKNIQYF.

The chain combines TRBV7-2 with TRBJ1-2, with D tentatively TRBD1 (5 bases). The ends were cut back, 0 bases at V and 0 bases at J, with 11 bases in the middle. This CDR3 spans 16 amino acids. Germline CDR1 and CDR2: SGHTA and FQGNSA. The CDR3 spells CASSLATTVTNYGYTF. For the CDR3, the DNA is TGTGCCAGCAGCTTAGCGACGACAGTTACTAACTATGGCTACACCTTC.

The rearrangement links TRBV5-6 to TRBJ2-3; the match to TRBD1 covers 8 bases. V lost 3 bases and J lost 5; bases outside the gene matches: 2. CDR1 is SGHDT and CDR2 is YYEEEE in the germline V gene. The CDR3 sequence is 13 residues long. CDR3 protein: CASSSGGKDTQYF. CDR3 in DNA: TGTGCCAGCAGCTCAGGGGGCAAAGATACGCAGTATTTT.

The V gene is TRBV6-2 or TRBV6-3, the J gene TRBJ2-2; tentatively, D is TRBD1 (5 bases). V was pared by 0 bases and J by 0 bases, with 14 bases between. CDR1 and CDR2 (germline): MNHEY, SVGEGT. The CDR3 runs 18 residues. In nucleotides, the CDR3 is TGTGCCAGCAGTTACTCGACTTCCGGACATCCGAACACCGGGGAGCTGTTTTTT. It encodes CASSYSTSGHPNTGELFF.

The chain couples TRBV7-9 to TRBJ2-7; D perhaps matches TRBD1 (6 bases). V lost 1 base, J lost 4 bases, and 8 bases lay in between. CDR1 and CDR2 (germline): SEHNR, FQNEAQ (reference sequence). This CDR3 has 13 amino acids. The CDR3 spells CASSLEDSYEQYF. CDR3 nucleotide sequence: TGTGCCAGCAGCTTAGAGGACAGTTACGAGCAGTACTTC. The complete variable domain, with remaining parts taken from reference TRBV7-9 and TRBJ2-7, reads DTGVSQNPRHKITKRGQNVTFRCDPISEHNRLYWYRQTLGQGPEFLTYFQNEAQLEKSRLLSDRFSAERPKGSFSTLEIQRTEQGDSAMYLCASSLEDSYEQYFGPGTRLTVT.

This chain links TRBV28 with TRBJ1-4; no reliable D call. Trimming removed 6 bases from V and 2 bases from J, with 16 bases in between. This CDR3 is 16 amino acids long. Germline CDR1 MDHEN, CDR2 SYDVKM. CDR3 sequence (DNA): TGTGCCAGCAGACGAAAGAGGGCGAGGACTAATGAAAAACTGTTTTTT. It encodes CASRRKRARTNEKLFF.

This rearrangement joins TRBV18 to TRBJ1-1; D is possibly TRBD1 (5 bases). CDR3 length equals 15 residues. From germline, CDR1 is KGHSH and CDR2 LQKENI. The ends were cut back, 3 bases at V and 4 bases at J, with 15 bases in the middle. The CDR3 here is CASSPPRAGSTEAFF. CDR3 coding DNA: TGTGCCAGCTCACCCCCCAGGGCGGGGAGCACTGAAGCTTTCTTT. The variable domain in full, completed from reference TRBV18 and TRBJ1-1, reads NAGVMQNPRHLVRRRGQEARLRCSPMKGHSHVYWYRQLPEEGLKFMVYLQKENIIDESGMPKERFSAEFPKEGPSILRIQQVVRGDSAAYFCASSPPRAGSTEAFFGQGTRLTVV.

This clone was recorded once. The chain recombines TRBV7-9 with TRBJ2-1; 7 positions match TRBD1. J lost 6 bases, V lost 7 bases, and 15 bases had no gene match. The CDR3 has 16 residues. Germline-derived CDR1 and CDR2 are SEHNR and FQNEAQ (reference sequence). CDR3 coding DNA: TGTGCCAGCACCTTTCGCCCCGACAGGGAAGTCAATGAGCAGTTCTTC. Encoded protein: CASTFRPDREVNEQFF.

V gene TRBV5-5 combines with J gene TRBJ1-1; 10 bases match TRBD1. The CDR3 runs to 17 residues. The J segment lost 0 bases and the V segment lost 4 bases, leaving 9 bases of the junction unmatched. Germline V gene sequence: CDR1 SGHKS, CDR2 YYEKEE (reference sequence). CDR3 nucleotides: TGTGCCAGCAGCCCTGACAGGGGGCGCAACCTGAACACTGAAGCTTTCTTT. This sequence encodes CASSPDRGRNLNTEAFF.

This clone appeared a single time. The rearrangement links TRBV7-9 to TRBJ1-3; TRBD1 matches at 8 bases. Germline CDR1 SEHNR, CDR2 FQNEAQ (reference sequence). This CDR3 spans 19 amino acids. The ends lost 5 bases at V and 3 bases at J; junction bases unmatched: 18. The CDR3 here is CASSGGSRQGIKLGNTIYF. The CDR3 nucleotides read TGTGCCAGCAGCGGCGGATCGCGACAGGGGATTAAACTTGGAAACACCATATATTTT.

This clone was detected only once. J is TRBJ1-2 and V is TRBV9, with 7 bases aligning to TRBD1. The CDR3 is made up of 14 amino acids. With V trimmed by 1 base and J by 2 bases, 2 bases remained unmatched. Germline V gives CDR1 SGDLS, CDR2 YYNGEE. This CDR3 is CASSVSTGNYGYTF. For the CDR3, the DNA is TGTGCCAGCAGCGTATCGACAGGGAACTATGGCTACACCTTC.

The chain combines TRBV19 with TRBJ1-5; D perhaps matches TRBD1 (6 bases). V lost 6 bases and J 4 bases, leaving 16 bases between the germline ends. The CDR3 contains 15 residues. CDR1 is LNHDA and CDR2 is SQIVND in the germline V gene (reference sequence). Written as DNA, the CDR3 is TGTGCCAGTAGGTGGATAGGCAGGGGAAATCAGCCCCAGCATTTT. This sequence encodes CASRWIGRGNQPQHF.

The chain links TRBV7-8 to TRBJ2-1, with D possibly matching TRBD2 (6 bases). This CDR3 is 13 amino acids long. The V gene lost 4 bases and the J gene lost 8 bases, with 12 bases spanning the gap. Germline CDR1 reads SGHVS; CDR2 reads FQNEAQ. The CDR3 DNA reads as TGTGCCAGCAGCTCGCGGCGGGGAGATGAGCAGTTCTTC. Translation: CASSSRRGDEQFF. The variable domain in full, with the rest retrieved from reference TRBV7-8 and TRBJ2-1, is GAGVSQSPRYKVAKRGQDVALRCDPISGHVSLFWYQQALGQGPEFLTYFQNEAQLDKSGLPSDRFFAERPEGSVSTLKIQRTQQEDSAVYLCASSSRRGDEQFFGPGTRLTVL.

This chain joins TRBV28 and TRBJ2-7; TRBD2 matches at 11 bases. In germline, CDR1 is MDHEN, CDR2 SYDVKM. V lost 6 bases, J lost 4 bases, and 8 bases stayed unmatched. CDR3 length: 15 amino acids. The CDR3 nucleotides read TGTGCCAGCAGCCGCATAGCGGGAGGGATTTACGAGCAGTACTTC. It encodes CASSRIAGGIYEQYF. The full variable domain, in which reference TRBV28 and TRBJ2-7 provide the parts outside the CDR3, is DVKVTQSSRYLVKRTGEKVFLECVQDMDHENMFWYRQDPGLGLRLIYFSYDVKMKEKGDIPEGYSVSREKKERFSLILESASTNQTSMYLCASSRIAGGIYEQYFGPGTRLTVT.

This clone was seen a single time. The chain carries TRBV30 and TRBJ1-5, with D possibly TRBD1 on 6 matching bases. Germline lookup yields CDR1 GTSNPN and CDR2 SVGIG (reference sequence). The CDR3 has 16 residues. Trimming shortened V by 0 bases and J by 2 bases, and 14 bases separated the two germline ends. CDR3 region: CAWSVGVQGGNQPQHF. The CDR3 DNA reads TGTGCCTGGAGTGTAGGGGTACAGGGCGGCAATCAGCCCCAGCATTTT.

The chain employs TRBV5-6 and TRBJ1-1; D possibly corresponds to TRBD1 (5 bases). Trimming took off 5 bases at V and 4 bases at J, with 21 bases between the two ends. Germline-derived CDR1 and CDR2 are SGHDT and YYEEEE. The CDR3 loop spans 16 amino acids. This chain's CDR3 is CASSLIRPGNSTEAFF. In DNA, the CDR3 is TGTGCCAGCAGTCTCATCCGACCAGGGAATTCCACTGAAGCTTTCTTT.

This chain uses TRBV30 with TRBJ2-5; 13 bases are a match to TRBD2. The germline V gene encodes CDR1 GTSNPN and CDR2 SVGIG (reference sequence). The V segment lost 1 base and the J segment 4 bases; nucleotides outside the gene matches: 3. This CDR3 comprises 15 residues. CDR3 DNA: TGTGCCTGGAGTGGGACTAGCGGGGGCGGAGAGACCCAGTACTTC. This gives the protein CAWSGTSGGGETQYF.

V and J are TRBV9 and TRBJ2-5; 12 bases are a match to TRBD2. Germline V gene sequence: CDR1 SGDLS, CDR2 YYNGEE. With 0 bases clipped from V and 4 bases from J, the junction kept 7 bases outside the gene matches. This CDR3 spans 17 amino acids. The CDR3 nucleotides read TGTGCCAGCAGCGTAGGGGCTAGCGGGAGGGCCGGAGAGACCCAGTACTTC. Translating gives CASSVGASGRAGETQYF.

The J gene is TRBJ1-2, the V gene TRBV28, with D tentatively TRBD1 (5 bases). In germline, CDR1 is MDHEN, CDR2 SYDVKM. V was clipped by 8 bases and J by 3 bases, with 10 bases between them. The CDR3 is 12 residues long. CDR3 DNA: TGTGCCAGCTTCAGGGATTACTATGGCTACACCTTC. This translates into CASFRDYYGYTF.

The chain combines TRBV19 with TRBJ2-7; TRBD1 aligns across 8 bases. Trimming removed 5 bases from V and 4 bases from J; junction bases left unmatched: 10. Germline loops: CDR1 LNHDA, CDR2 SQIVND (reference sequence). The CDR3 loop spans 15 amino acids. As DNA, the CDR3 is TGTGCCAGTAGTTCGACAGGGGTTGGCCTATACGAGCAGTACTTC. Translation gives CASSSTGVGLYEQYF.